Sequencing of this TCR beta chain was carried out in a study of blood T cells in healthy people across ages. With a J-beta primer mix and a sample-barcoded 5' primer, a second PCR ran roughly 6 to 11 cycles. Via MiXCR, TCRdb re-called the 5' RACE reads, giving one row per CDR3 protein. The sample has hundreds of thousands of distinct CDR3 sequences, 20% to 25% seen once; the top ten hold 9% to 9.5%. Germline values: CDR1 MNHNS, CDR2 SASEGT. Trimming took 6 bases from V and 1 from J, leaving 11 bases between them. This CDR3 spans 14 amino acids. A further study also used this sample, focusing on T cells of mothers and their children.

The sequence was collected from a boy aged 10-17 years in good health. Sequencing was done on a sample of blood. The V and J genes are TRBV6-1 and TRBJ2-3; perhaps TRBD2 as D (6 bases). Here the CDR3 DNA reads TGTGCCAGCAGGGTCGTAGCGGGCACAGATACGCAGTATTTT. This translates into CASRVVAGTDTQYF.